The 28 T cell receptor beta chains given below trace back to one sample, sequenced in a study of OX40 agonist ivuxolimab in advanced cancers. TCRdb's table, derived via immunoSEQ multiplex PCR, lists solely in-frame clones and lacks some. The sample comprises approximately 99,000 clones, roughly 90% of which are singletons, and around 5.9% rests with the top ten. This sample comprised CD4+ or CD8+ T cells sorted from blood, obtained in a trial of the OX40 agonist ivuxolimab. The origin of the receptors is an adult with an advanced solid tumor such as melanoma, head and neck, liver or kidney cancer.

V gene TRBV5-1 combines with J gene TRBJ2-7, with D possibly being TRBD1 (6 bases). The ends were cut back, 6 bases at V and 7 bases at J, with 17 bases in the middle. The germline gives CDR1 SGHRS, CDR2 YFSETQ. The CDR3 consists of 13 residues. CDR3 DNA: TGCGCCAGCAAGGACAGTGATTTTGGGGAGCAGTACTTC. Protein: CASKDSDFGEQYF.

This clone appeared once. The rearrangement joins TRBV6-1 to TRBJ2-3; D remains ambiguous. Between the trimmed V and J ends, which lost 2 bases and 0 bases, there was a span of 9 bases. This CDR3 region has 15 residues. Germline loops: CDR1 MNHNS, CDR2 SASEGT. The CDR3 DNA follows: TGTGCCAGCAGTGAATGGGCAGGTAGCACAGATACGCAGTATTTT. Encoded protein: CASSEWAGSTDTQYF.

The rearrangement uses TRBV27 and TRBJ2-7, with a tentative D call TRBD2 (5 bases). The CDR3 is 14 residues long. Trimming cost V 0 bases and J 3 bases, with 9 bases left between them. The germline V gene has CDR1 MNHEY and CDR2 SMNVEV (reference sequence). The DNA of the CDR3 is TGTGCCAGCAGTTTATCGCGGGCCATCTACGAGCAGTACTTC. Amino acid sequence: CASSLSRAIYEQYF.

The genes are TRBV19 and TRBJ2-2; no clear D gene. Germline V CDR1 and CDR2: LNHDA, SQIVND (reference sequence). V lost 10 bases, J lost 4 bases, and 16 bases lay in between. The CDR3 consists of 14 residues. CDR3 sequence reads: CATSPGRGTGELFF. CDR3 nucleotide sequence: TGTGCCACCTCGCCAGGTCGAGGCACCGGGGAGCTGTTTTTT.

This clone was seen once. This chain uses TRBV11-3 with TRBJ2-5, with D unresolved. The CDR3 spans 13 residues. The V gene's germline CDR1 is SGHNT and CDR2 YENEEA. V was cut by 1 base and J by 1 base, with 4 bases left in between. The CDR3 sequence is CASSLGTQETQYF. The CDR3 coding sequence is TGTGCCAGCAGCTTAGGGACCCAAGAGACCCAGTACTTC.

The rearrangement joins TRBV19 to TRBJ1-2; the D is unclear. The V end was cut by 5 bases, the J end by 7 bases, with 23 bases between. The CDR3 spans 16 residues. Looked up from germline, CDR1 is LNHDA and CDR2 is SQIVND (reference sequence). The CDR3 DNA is TGTGCCAGTAGTTTTCGTCCTCCGTGGGCTAGCGGTGGCTACACCTTC. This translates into CASSFRPPWASGGYTF.

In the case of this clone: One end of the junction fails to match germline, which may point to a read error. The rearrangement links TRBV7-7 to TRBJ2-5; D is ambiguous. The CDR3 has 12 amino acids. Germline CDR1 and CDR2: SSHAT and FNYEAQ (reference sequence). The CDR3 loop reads CASSLDRETQYF. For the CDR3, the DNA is TGTGCTAGCAGCTTAGACCGCGAGACCCAGTACTTC.

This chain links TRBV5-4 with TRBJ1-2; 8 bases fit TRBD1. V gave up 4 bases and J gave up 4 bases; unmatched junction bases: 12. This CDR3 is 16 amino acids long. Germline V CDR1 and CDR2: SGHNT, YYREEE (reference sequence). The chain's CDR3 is CASSPRDRTSLYGYTF. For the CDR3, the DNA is TGTGCCAGCAGCCCGCGGGACAGGACCTCTCTCTATGGCTACACCTTC.

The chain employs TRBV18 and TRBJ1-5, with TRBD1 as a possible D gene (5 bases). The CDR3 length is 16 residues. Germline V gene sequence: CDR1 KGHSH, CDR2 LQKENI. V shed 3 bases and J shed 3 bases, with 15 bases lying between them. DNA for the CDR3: TGTGCCAGCTCACCGCCCGGGGGGAGTAACAATCAGCCCCAGCATTTT. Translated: CASSPPGGSNNQPQHF.

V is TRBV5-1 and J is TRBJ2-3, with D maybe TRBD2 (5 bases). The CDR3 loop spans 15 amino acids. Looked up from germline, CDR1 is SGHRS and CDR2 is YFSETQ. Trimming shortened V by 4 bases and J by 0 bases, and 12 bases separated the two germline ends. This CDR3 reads CASSRTPGSTDTQYF. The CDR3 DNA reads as TGCGCCAGCAGCCGGACTCCGGGGAGCACAGATACGCAGTATTTT.

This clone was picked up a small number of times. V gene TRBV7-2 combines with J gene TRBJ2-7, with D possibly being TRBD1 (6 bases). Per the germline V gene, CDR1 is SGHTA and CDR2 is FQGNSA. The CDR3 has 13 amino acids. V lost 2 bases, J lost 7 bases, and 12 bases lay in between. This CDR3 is CASSLTLTGEQYF. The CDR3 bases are TGTGCCAGCAGCTTAACATTAACAGGGGAGCAGTACTTC. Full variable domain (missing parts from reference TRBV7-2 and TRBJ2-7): GAGVSQSPSNKVTEKGKDVELRCDPISGHTALYWYRQSLGQGLEFLIYFQGNSAPDKSGLPSDRFSAERTGGSVSTLTIQRTQQEDSAVYLCASSLTLTGEQYFGPGTRLTVT.

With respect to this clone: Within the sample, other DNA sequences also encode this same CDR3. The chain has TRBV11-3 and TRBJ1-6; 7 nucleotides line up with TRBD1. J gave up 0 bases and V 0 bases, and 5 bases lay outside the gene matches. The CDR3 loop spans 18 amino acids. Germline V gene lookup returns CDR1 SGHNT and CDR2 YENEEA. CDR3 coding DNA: TGTGCCAGCAGCTTAGACCAGGGGGGCAGCTCCTATAATTCACCCCTCCACTTT. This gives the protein CASSLDQGGSSYNSPLHF.

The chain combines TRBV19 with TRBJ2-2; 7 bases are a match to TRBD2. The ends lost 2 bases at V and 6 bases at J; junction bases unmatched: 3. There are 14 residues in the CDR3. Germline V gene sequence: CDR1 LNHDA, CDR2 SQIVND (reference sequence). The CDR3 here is CASSILLAAGELFF. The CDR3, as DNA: TGTGCCAGTAGTATACTCCTAGCGGCCGGGGAGCTGTTTTTT.

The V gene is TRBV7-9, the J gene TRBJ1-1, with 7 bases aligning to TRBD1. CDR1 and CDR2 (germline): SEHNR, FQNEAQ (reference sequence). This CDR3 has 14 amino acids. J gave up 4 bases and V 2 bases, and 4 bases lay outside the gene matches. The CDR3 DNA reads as TGTGCCAGCAGCTTACAGGGGGGCGGCACTGAAGCTTTCTTT. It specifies CASSLQGGGTEAFF.

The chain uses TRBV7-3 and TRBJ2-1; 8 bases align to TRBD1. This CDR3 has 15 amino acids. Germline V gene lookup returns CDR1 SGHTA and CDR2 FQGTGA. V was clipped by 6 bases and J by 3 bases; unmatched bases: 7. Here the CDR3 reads CASSPPGTGYNEQFF. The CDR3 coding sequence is TGTGCCAGCAGTCCCCCGGGGACAGGCTACAATGAGCAGTTCTTC.

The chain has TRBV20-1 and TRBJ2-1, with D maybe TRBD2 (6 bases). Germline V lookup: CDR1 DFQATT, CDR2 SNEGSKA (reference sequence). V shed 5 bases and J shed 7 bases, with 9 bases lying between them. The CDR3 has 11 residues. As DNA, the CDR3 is TGCAGTGCTGCGGAGGGGAATGAGCAGTTCTTC. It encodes CSAAEGNEQFF.

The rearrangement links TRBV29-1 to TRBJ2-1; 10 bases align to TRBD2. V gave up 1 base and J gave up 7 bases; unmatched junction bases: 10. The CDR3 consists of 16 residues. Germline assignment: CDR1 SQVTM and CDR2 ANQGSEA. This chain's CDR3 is CSVEVSSGGAENEQFF. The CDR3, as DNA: TGCAGCGTTGAAGTCTCCAGCGGGGGGGCCGAAAATGAGCAGTTCTTC.

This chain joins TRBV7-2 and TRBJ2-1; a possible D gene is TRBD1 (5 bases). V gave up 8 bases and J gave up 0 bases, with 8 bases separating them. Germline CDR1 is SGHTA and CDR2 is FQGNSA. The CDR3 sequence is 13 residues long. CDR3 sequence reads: CASGASSYNEQFF. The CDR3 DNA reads TGTGCCAGCGGGGCTAGCTCCTACAATGAGCAGTTCTTC.

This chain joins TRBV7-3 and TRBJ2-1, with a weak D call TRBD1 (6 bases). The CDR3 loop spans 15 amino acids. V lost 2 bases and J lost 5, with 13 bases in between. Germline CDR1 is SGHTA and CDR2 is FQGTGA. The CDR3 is CASSLGGQPNNEQFF. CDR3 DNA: TGTGCCAGCAGCTTAGGAGGACAGCCGAACAATGAGCAGTTCTTC.

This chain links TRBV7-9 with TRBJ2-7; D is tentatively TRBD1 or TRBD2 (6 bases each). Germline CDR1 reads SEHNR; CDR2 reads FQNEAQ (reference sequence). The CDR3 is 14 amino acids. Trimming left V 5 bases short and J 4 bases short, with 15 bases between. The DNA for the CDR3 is TGTGCCAGCAGCCCTCGGGGGCTCCAATACGAGCAGTACTTC. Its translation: CASSPRGLQYEQYF.

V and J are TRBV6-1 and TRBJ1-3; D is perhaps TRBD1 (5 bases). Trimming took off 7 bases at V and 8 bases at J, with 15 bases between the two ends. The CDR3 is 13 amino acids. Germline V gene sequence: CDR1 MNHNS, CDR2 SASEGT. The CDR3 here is CASNPGLVDTIYF. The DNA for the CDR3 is TGTGCCAGCAATCCGGGGCTTGTTGACACCATATATTTT.

CDR3 region: CASSPSLGAGVKNIQYF. CDR3 bases: TGTGCCAGCAGCCCCTCGCTGGGAGCGGGGGTCAAAAACATTCAGTACTTC. The chain uses TRBV11-3 and TRBJ2-4; 8 bases agree with TRBD2. The CDR3 loop spans 17 amino acids. CDR1 SGHNT and CDR2 YENEEA come from the germline V gene. V was pared by 5 bases and J by 3 bases, with 12 bases of the junction left unmatched. Looking up the rest from reference TRBV11-3 and TRBJ2-4 gives the full variable domain: EAGVVQSPRYKIIEKKQPVAFWCNPISGHNTLYWYLQNLGQGPELLIRYENEEAVDDSQLPKDRFSAERLKGVDSTLKIQPAELGDSAVYLCASSPSLGAGVKNIQYFGAGTRLSVL.

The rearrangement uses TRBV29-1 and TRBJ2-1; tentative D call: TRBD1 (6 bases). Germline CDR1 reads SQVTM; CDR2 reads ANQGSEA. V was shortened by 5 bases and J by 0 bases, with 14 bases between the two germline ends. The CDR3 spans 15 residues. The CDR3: CSVLGTSSSYNEQFF. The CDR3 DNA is TGCAGCGTTCTAGGGACATCGAGCTCCTACAATGAGCAGTTCTTC.

The CDR3 here is CASSPSEGWELFF. CDR3 bases: TGTGCCAGCAGCCCCTCCGAAGGGTGGGAGCTGTTTTTT. The chain carries TRBV4-2 and TRBJ2-2; the D is unclear. Germline V gene lookup returns CDR1 LGHNA and CDR2 YNFKEQ. There are 13 residues in the CDR3. Trimming took off 4 bases at V and 9 bases at J, with 12 bases between the two ends.

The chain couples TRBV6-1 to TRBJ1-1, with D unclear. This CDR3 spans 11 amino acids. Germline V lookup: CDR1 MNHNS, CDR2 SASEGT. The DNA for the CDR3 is TGTGCAGGGAACGGGAACACTGAAGCTTTCTTT. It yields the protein CAGNGNTEAFF.

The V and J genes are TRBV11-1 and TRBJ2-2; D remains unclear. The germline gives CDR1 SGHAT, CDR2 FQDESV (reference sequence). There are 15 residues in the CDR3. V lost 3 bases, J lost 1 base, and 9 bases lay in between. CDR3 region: CASSLRRLNTGELFF. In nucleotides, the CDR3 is TGTGCCAGCAGCTTGCGCAGGTTGAACACCGGGGAGCTGTTTTTT.

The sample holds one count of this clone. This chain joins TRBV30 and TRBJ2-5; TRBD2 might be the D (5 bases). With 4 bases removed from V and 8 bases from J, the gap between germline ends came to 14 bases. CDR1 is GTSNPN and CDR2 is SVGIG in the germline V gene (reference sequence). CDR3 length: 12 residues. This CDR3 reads CAWTGSGLTQYF. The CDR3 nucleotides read TGTGCCTGGACAGGTTCGGGATTAACCCAGTACTTC.

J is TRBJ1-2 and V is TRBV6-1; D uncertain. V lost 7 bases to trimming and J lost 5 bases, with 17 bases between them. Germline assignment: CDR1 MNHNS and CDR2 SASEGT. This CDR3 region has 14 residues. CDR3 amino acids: CASTMLPVLYGYTF. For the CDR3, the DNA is TGTGCCAGCACCATGCTTCCCGTTTTATATGGCTACACCTTC.